The 27 T cell receptor beta chains below come from one sample, sequenced in a study of response to subunit inactivated influenza vaccine. In TCRdb, the RT-PCR reads were re-called with MiXCR into one record per CDR3 protein. The sample includes almost 600,000 distinct CDR3 sequences, about 15% of them seen just once. Sequences were derived from PBMCs from blood, sampled less than 13 days after vaccination. These receptors all stem from a man over 45 who received an inactivated influenza vaccine.

The CDR3 DNA is TGTGCCAGCACCCCACTCAGGGGCCAGCCCCAGCATTTT. Translating gives CASTPLRGQPQHF. The genes are TRBV28 and TRBJ1-5, with a weak D call TRBD1 (6 bases). V dropped 7 bases and J dropped 7 bases, with 14 bases sitting between them. The CDR3 has 13 amino acids. The germline gives CDR1 MDHEN, CDR2 SYDVKM.

The chain recombines TRBV6-1 with TRBJ2-7, with 12 bases aligning to TRBD1. The CDR3 totals 14 residues. V shed 6 bases, J shed 9 bases, and the junction held 9 bases outside the gene matches. Germline CDR1 reads MNHNS; CDR2 reads SASEGT. The CDR3 protein is CASSTGTGGSWQYF. For the CDR3, the DNA is TGTGCCAGCAGCACCGGGACAGGGGGCAGTTGGCAGTACTTC.

This clonotype was seen a few times. The chain combines TRBV20-1 with TRBJ2-1; 10 bases map to TRBD2. This CDR3 spans 15 amino acids. J gave up 3 bases and V 6 bases, and 8 bases lay outside the gene matches. The germline V gene has CDR1 DFQATT and CDR2 SNEGSKA (reference sequence). CDR3 sequence reads: CSAPGLARFYNEQFF. The CDR3 DNA is TGCAGTGCCCCGGGACTAGCGAGATTCTACAATGAGCAGTTCTTC.

This sequence joins TRBV7-6 and TRBJ2-5, with 9 nucleotides matching TRBD1. This CDR3 comprises 15 residues. Germline-derived CDR1 and CDR2 are SGHVS and FNYEAQ. V shed 4 bases and J 9 bases; nucleotides not matched to a gene: 12. Written as DNA, the CDR3 is TGTGCCAGCAGCTCTCCGGGACAGGGATCTTGGGCCCAGTACTTC. Encoded protein: CASSSPGQGSWAQYF.

This clonotype was seen many times. The rearrangement links TRBV29-1 to TRBJ2-3; the D is unclear. There are 12 residues in the CDR3. CDR1 SQVTM and CDR2 ANQGSEA come from the germline V gene. The ends were cut back, 4 bases at V and 2 bases at J, with 7 bases in the middle. CDR3 sequence (DNA): TGCAGCGTTGGGAGTTACACAGATACGCAGTATTTT. Encoded protein: CSVGSYTDTQYF.

Worth noting for this clonotype: A junction end diverges from the germline sequence, so it may reflect a read error. The gene calls are TRBV7-3 and TRBJ2-5, with 7 bases matching TRBD2. CDR3 size: 13 residues. CDR1 is SGHTA, CDR2 FQGTGA, per germline. CDR3 region: CVSSLGGSETQYF. The CDR3 DNA reads as TGTGTCAGCAGCTTAGGCGGGAGCGAGACCCAGTACTTC.

This clonotype was detected only a few times. The chain combines TRBV3-1 with TRBJ1-3, with 7 bases lining up with TRBD1. Germline V lookup: CDR1 LGHDT, CDR2 YNNKEL (reference sequence). The CDR3 is 20 residues long. The V gene end was trimmed by 5 bases and the J gene end by 0 bases; junction bases not matched to a gene: 19. CDR3 DNA sequence: TGTGCCAGCAGCAAAACCGGGACAGTTTCACTCACCAGCTCTGGAAACACCATATATTTT. Its translation: CASSKTGTVSLTSSGNTIYF.

There are a few counts of this clonotype. V is TRBV11-2 and J is TRBJ1-3, with D maybe TRBD1 (6 bases). Germline CDR1 is SGHAT and CDR2 is FQNNGV. Trimming stripped 3 bases from V and 3 bases from J, with 18 bases between. The CDR3 spans 17 residues. CDR3 sequence: CASSFWDWGRYGNTIYF. DNA for the CDR3: TGTGCCAGCAGCTTCTGGGACTGGGGGCGTTATGGAAACACCATATATTTT.

This clonotype turned up a few times. The chain links TRBV7-2 to TRBJ2-5; maybe TRBD1 (5 bases). Trimming took 1 base from V and 4 from J, leaving 10 bases between them. Germline CDR1 SGHTA, CDR2 FQGNSA. There are 14 residues in the CDR3. The CDR3: CASSLGAGIETQYF. In DNA, the CDR3 is TGTGCCAGCAGCTTAGGGGCAGGGATAGAGACCCAGTACTTC.

This clonotype was counted many times. This chain joins TRBV6-2 or TRBV6-3 and TRBJ2-7, with 11 bases that match TRBD2. The V gene's germline CDR1 is MNHEY and CDR2 SVGEGT. The CDR3 runs to 15 residues. J was trimmed by 1 base and V by 6 bases; bases with no gene match: 5. The CDR3 sequence is CASRELAGESYEQYF. The DNA of the CDR3 is TGTGCCAGCAGGGAACTAGCGGGAGAATCCTACGAGCAGTACTTC.

This clonotype showed up many times. The chain uses TRBV3-1 and TRBJ2-1; weak D call: TRBD2 (6 bases). V was trimmed by 0 bases and J by 7 bases, leaving 13 bases between them. There are 15 residues in the CDR3. Germline loops: CDR1 LGHDT, CDR2 YNNKEL (reference sequence). Written as DNA, the CDR3 is TGTGCCAGCAGCCAAGATCCCGGAGGGGTGAATGAGCAGTTCTTC. Its protein is CASSQDPGGVNEQFF.

This clonotype has a handful of counts. The chain couples TRBV11-2 to TRBJ2-2; D perhaps matches TRBD2 (5 bases). Germline assignment: CDR1 SGHAT and CDR2 FQNNGV. Deletions cut 0 bases from V and 5 bases from J, with 16 bases between. The CDR3 length is 17 residues. The CDR3 loop is CASSLDTRILLTGELFF. CDR3 in DNA: TGTGCCAGCAGCTTAGATACTAGAATCCTCCTTACCGGGGAGCTGTTTTTT. The full variable domain, completed using reference TRBV11-2 and TRBJ2-2, is EAGVAQSPRYKIIEKRQSVAFWCNPISGHATLYWYQQILGQGPKLLIQFQNNGVVDDSQLPKDRFSAERLKGVDSTLKIQPAKLEDSAVYLCASSLDTRILLTGELFFGEGSRLTVL.

This clonotype was observed at least ten times. The gene calls are TRBV24-1 and TRBJ2-2; D uncertain. The CDR3 is made up of 15 amino acids. The V and J ends lost 2 bases and 7 bases respectively, with 13 bases between them. Germline-derived CDR1 and CDR2 are KGHDR and SFDVKD. CDR3 loop: CATSDSTTAFGELFF. As DNA, the CDR3 is TGTGCCACCAGTGATTCAACAACAGCATTCGGGGAGCTGTTTTTT.

This chain joins TRBV4-3 and TRBJ2-7, with D perhaps TRBD2 (5 bases). Germline V gene lookup returns CDR1 LGHNA and CDR2 YSLEER. Between the trimmed V and J ends, which lost 0 bases and 5 bases, there was a span of 11 bases. CDR3 length equals 14 residues. As DNA, the CDR3 is TGCGCCAGCAGCCAAGAGAGGGTTTCTCACGAGCAGTACTTC. This encodes CASSQERVSHEQYF.

V usage is TRBV29-1 and J usage is TRBJ2-7; possibly TRBD1 or TRBD2 for D (5 bases each). The germline V gene has CDR1 SQVTM and CDR2 ANQGSEA. The CDR3 totals 13 residues. V shed 4 bases and J shed 1 base, with 11 bases lying between them. The CDR3 loop reads CSVGGPDSYEQYF. The CDR3 coding sequence is TGCAGCGTTGGGGGACCAGATTCCTACGAGCAGTACTTC.

This clonotype came up a few times. The chain carries TRBV12-3 or TRBV12-4 and TRBJ2-5, with D uncertain. The ends were cut back, 6 bases at V and 7 bases at J, with 15 bases in the middle. The CDR3 spans 13 residues. DNA of the CDR3: TGTGCCAGCAGCCCAATAAGGGATGGGACCCAGTACTTC. Its translation is CASSPIRDGTQYF.

The chain joins TRBV4-2 to TRBJ2-3; 7 bases are a match to TRBD2. This CDR3 spans 16 amino acids. CDR1 and CDR2 (germline): LGHNA, YNFKEQ. Trimming cost V 5 bases and J 6 bases; bases outside gene matches: 14. CDR3 sequence (DNA): TGTGCCAGCAGCTTGCTGGGCGGGGGTTTGATGGATACGCAGTATTTT. As protein: CASSLLGGGLMDTQYF.

This clonotype was seen a handful of times. This sequence joins TRBV10-3 and TRBJ2-7; a possible D gene is TRBD2 (5 bases). The CDR3 length is 14 residues. Germline V gene lookup returns CDR1 ENHRY and CDR2 SYGVKD. The V gene lost 6 bases and the J gene lost 5 bases, with 17 bases spanning the gap. In nucleotides, the CDR3 is TGTGCCATCAGCCCGGACTTCCCAGGCCACGAGCAGTACTTC. Translating gives CAISPDFPGHEQYF.

The rearrangement links TRBV12-3 or TRBV12-4 to TRBJ1-1; D may be TRBD1 (6 bases). Trimming took 3 bases from V and 3 from J, leaving 11 bases between them. There are 14 residues in the CDR3. The CDR3 bases are TGTGCCAGCAGTTTTGGGACAAGTTACACTGAAGCTTTCTTT. It is translated as CASSFGTSYTEAFF.

The chain joins TRBV29-1 to TRBJ2-7; the match to TRBD2 covers 14 bases. The CDR3 runs 14 residues. Germline values: CDR1 SQVTM, CDR2 ANQGSEA. V lost 7 bases to trimming and J lost 1 base; unmatched junction nucleotides: 3. The CDR3 coding sequence is TGCAGCGCCAGGACTAGCGGGAGGTCCTACGAGCAGTACTTC. Translating gives CSARTSGRSYEQYF.

CDR3 protein: CASSEDPTGRNTGELFF. The DNA for the CDR3 is TGCGCCAGCAGTGAAGACCCGACAGGGAGAAACACCGGGGAGCTGTTTTTT. The chain uses TRBV10-2 and TRBJ2-2; TRBD1 matches 7 bases. After removal of 3 bases from V and 2 bases from J, the junction contained 9 bases not matched to a gene. Germline loops: CDR1 WSHSY, CDR2 SAAADI. The CDR3 length is 17 residues.

This clonotype occurred many times. The chain couples TRBV10-3 to TRBJ2-3; D ambiguous. The V and J ends lost 3 bases and 1 base respectively, with 14 bases between them. This CDR3 contains 16 residues. The germline V gene has CDR1 ENHRY and CDR2 SYGVKD. CDR3 sequence (DNA): TGTGCCATCAGTGACAGTCGGGCCGCTGGCACAGATACGCAGTATTTT. This codes for CAISDSRAAGTDTQYF.

This clonotype came up a few times. The V and J genes are TRBV18 and TRBJ2-6; no firm D call. V lost 2 bases and J lost 0, with 5 bases in between. Per the germline V gene, CDR1 is KGHSH and CDR2 is LQKENI. There are 15 residues in the CDR3. The CDR3 region is CASSPGISGANVLTF. The CDR3 DNA sequence: TGTGCCAGCTCACCAGGGATCTCTGGGGCCAACGTCCTGACTTTC.

This chain links TRBV9 with TRBJ2-7; 7 nucleotides align to TRBD1. This CDR3 has 13 residues. Germline assignment: CDR1 SGDLS and CDR2 YYNGEE. V was clipped by 2 bases and J by 5 bases; unmatched bases: 4. CDR3 sequence: CASSVQGTDEQYF. In nucleotides, the CDR3 is TGTGCCAGCAGCGTGCAAGGGACAGACGAGCAGTACTTC.

This clonotype was recorded many times. The chain is built from TRBV20-1 and TRBJ2-3, with D unclear. Germline values: CDR1 DFQATT, CDR2 SNEGSKA (reference sequence). The V gene lost 2 bases and the J gene lost 4 bases, with 4 bases spanning the gap. The CDR3 totals 11 residues. This CDR3 is CSARSSDTQYF. The DNA of the CDR3 is TGCAGTGCTAGATCGTCAGATACGCAGTATTTT.

This chain uses TRBV7-9 with TRBJ1-1; no clear D. This CDR3 spans 13 amino acids. Germline assignment: CDR1 SEHNR and CDR2 FQNEAQ (reference sequence). V lost 0 bases and J lost 3, with 5 bases in between. CDR3 protein: CASSLAFDTEAFF. Here the CDR3 DNA reads TGTGCCAGCAGCTTAGCTTTCGACACTGAAGCTTTCTTT.

This clonotype has only a few counts. The CDR3, as DNA: TGTGCCAGCAGCCCACGGAAGGCGGGAGTGAATACGCAGTATTTT. This sequence encodes CASSPRKAGVNTQYF. V and J are TRBV5-6 and TRBJ2-3; TRBD2 aligns across 7 bases. The ends lost 4 bases at V and 7 bases at J; junction bases unmatched: 12. This CDR3 region has 15 residues. Germline assignment: CDR1 SGHDT and CDR2 YYEEEE. Combining the CDR3 with reference TRBV5-6 and TRBJ2-3 gives the whole variable domain DAGVTQSPTHLIKTRGQQVTLRCSPKSGHDTVSWYQQALGQGPQFIFQYYEEEERQRGNFPDRFSGHQFPNYSSELNVNALLLGDSALYLCASSPRKAGVNTQYFGPGTRLTVL.